Below, one T cell receptor (beta chain) is given with its context. Its specificity is unknown. The entry originates in a study of T cell responses to AZD1222 COVID-19 vaccine. The length of the CDR3 is 18 residues. Germline assignment: CDR1 LNHDA and CDR2 SQIVND (reference sequence). V dropped 1 base and J dropped 0; count of bases not matched to a gene: 9. Study-level results: CD4 TCRs covered the whole spike, strongest at regions 160-218 and 743-854. The study sampled repertoires only after the peak T cell response.

Sequencing was performed with immunoSEQ multiplex PCR; in TCRdb, only in-frame clones are kept and a portion is missing. The sample lists around 130,000 clones; approximately 94% were seen once. This chain links TRBV19 with TRBJ2-1; 7 bases are a match to TRBD2. The sequenced sample was peripheral blood, obtained on day 0 of AZD1222 vaccination. The clonotype comes from an adult in good health. The CDR3 DNA follows: TGTGCCAGTAGTATAGGGGGGGGTCCGATTTCCTCCTACAATGAGCAGTTCTTC. It specifies CASSIGGGPISSYNEQFF.